The 13 T cell receptor beta chains below all came from one sample that was sequenced in a study of blood T cell repertoires in COVID-19. Only in-frame clones appear in the TCRdb table, and some are missing; sequencing was by immunoSEQ multiplex PCR. This table has fewer than 400,000 clones, approximately 88% appearing once. Sequenced material: PBMCs or T cells enriched from blood (not recorded which). These receptors all stem from a man aged 25 to 40 who had recovered from COVID-19.

The genes are TRBV19 and TRBJ2-5, with D perhaps TRBD1 (6 bases). The length of the CDR3 is 14 residues. From germline, CDR1 is LNHDA and CDR2 SQIVND (reference sequence). V dropped 1 base and J dropped 5 bases, with 11 bases sitting between them. The CDR3 loop reads CASSIVRRGETQYF. In DNA form, the CDR3 reads TGTGCCAGTAGTATAGTGCGAAGGGGGGAGACCCAGTACTTC.

The chain recombines TRBV3-1 (or the pseudogene TRBV3-2) with TRBJ2-4; 9 nucleotides agree with TRBD1. The germline V gene has CDR1 LGHDT and CDR2 YNNKEL (reference sequence). The trim removed 1 base at V and 2 bases at J, leaving 9 bases unmatched. The length of the CDR3 is 18 residues. As DNA, the CDR3 is TGTGCCAGCAGCCAAGGGGAACCGGGACAGGGTTCCAAAAACATTCAGTACTTC. It is translated as CASSQGEPGQGSKNIQYF.

This rearrangement joins TRBV5-1 to TRBJ2-3, with 8 bases identical to TRBD2. V dropped 3 bases and J dropped 6; count of bases not matched to a gene: 9. This CDR3 region has 15 residues. The V gene's germline CDR1 is SGHRS and CDR2 YFSETQ. The CDR3 DNA follows: TGCGCCAGCAGCTCCGCCGGGACTAGTGAGGATACGCAGTATTTT. Translating it yields CASSSAGTSEDTQYF.

The chain recombines TRBV27 with TRBJ1-5; the match to TRBD1 covers 10 bases. Trimming at V came to 5 bases and at J to 3 bases, leaving 7 bases not matched to a gene. The CDR3 covers 16 residues. Germline V gene data show CDR1 as MNHEY and CDR2 as SMNVEV (reference sequence). The CDR3 DNA follows: TGTGCCAGCAGTCCCCGGGACAGGGGCAACAATCAGCCCCAGCATTTT. Protein product: CASSPRDRGNNQPQHF.

This clone was recorded only once. The rearrangement uses TRBV27 and TRBJ1-6; 8 nucleotides align to TRBD1. V trimming: 6 bases; J trimming: 10 bases; junction bases outside the gene matches: 14. Germline V gives CDR1 MNHEY, CDR2 SMNVEV (reference sequence). The CDR3 length is 16 residues. The CDR3 sequence is CASRGGRTGLRSPLHF. The CDR3 coding sequence is TGTGCCAGCAGGGGGGGAAGGACAGGGCTGCGATCACCCCTCCACTTT.

This clone was counted once. The chain recombines TRBV5-5 with TRBJ1-6, with unresolved D. Germline values: CDR1 SGHKS, CDR2 YYEKEE (reference sequence). V lost 0 bases, J lost 6 bases, and 10 bases lay in between. This CDR3 region has 15 residues. The CDR3, as DNA: TGTGCCAGCAGCTTGGCGCGGGTGAGTAATTCACCCCTCCACTTT. Translation gives CASSLARVSNSPLHF.

The chain employs TRBV6-5 and TRBJ2-2, with 10 bases fitting TRBD2. This CDR3 spans 15 amino acids. J lost 2 bases, V lost 5 bases, and 2 bases had no gene match. Germline V gene sequence: CDR1 MNHEY, CDR2 SVGAGI. The CDR3 coding sequence is TGTGCCAGCAGTCGGACTAGCGGTAACACCGGGGAGCTGTTTTTT. It encodes CASSRTSGNTGELFF.

The gene calls are TRBV5-1 and TRBJ2-2; 8 nucleotides align to TRBD1. V lost 5 bases, J lost 0 bases, and 3 bases stayed unmatched. Germline CDR1 SGHRS, CDR2 YFSETQ. The CDR3 runs to 15 residues. The CDR3 is CASRQQGANTGELFF. CDR3 DNA: TGCGCCAGCAGGCAACAGGGGGCGAACACCGGGGAGCTGTTTTTT.

The chain has TRBV6-1 and TRBJ1-5; no firm D call. The CDR3 loop spans 17 amino acids. The germline V gene has CDR1 MNHNS and CDR2 SASEGT. V gave up 3 bases and J gave up 0 bases, with 15 bases separating them. CDR3: CASSETREVYSNQPQHF. The CDR3 nucleotides are TGTGCCAGCAGTGAGACAAGGGAGGTTTATAGCAATCAGCCCCAGCATTTT.

This rearrangement joins TRBV7-9 to TRBJ2-7, with D maybe TRBD2 (5 bases). Germline V gives CDR1 SEHNR, CDR2 FQNEAQ (reference sequence). Trimming took off 1 base at V and 6 bases at J, with 10 bases between the two ends. This CDR3 has 13 residues. The DNA of the CDR3 is TGTGCCAGCAGCTTAGACCCGGGGATCGAGCAGTACTTC. Translated, it gives CASSLDPGIEQYF.

V and J are TRBV29-1 and TRBJ1-5; D is unresolved. The CDR3 loop spans 13 amino acids. V gave up 4 bases and J gave up 3 bases, with 10 bases separating them. CDR1 and CDR2 (germline): SQVTM, ANQGSEA. The CDR3 nucleotides are TGCAGCGTTGCCCGGGGTACCAATCAGCCCCAGCATTTT. Translated: CSVARGTNQPQHF. The whole variable domain, remainder taken from reference TRBV29-1 and TRBJ1-5, is SAVISQKPSRDICQRGTSLTIQCQVDSQVTMMFWYRQQPGQSLTLIATANQGSEATYESGFVIDKFPISRPNLTFSTLTVSNMSPEDSSIYLCSVARGTNQPQHFGDGTRLSIL.

The CDR3 spells CASSLLSGYGYTF. For the CDR3, the DNA is TGTGCCAGCAGCTTGCTGTCGGGCTATGGCTACACCTTC. The V gene is TRBV5-6, the J gene TRBJ1-2; D gene uncertain. This CDR3 spans 13 amino acids. Trimming left V 1 base short and J 4 bases short, with 8 bases between. Germline values: CDR1 SGHDT, CDR2 YYEEEE.

J is TRBJ1-6 and V is TRBV5-1, with 8 bases matching TRBD1. This CDR3 comprises 15 residues. The germline V gene has CDR1 SGHRS and CDR2 YFSETQ. V lost 2 bases to trimming and J lost 10 bases; unmatched junction nucleotides: 8. The CDR3 nucleotides read TGCGCCAGCAGCTTTTCTCGACAGGGGACCTCACCCCTCCACTTT. This gives the protein CASSFSRQGTSPLHF.